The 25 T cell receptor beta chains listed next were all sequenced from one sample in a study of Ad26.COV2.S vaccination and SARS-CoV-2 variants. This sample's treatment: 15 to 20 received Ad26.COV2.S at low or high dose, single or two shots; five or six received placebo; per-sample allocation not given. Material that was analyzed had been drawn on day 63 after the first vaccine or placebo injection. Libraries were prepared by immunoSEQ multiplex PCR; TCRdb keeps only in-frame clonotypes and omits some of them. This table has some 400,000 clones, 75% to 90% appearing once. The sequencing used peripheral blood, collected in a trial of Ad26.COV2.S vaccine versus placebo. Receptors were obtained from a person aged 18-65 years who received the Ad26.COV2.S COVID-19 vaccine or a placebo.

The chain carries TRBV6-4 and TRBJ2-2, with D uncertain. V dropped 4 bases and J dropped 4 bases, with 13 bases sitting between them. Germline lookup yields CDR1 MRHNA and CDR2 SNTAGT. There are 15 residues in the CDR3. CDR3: CASSAARSGTGELFF. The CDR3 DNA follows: TGTGCCAGCAGTGCCGCAAGAAGTGGCACCGGGGAGCTGTTTTTT.

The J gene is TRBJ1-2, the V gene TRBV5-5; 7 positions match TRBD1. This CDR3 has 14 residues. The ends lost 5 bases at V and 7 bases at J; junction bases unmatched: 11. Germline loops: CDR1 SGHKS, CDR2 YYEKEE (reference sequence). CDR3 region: CASRAGQASFGYTF. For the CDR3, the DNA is TGTGCCAGCAGGGCTGGACAGGCAAGTTTTGGCTACACCTTC.

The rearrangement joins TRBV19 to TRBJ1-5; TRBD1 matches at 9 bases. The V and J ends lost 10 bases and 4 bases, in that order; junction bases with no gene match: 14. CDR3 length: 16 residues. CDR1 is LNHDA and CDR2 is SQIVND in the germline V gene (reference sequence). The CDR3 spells CATARGLDRGNQPQHF. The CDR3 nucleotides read TGTGCCACTGCCCGGGGGCTTGACAGGGGGAATCAGCCCCAGCATTTT.

The CDR3 spells CASSSEGTVFEQFF. Written as DNA, the CDR3 is TGTGCCAGCAGCTCGGAGGGGACAGTTTTTGAGCAGTTCTTC. J is TRBJ2-1 and V is TRBV11-2, with D perhaps matching TRBD1 (7 bases). Germline lookup yields CDR1 SGHAT and CDR2 FQNNGV. The CDR3 runs to 14 residues. V was trimmed by 4 bases and J by 9 bases, leaving 16 bases between them.

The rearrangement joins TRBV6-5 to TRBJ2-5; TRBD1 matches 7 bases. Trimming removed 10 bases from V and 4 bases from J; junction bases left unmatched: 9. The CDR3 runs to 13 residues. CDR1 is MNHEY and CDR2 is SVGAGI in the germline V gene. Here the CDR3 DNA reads TGTGCCACCAGCCGGGACAGTAGAGAGACCCAGTACTTC. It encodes CATSRDSRETQYF.

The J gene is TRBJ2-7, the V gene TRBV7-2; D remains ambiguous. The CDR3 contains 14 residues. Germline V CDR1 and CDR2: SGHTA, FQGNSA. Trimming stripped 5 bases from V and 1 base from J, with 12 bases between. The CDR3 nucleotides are TGTGCCAGCAGCCGTCAAATCCAGTCCTACGAGCAGTACTTC. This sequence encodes CASSRQIQSYEQYF. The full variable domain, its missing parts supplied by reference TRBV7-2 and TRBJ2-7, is GAGVSQSPSNKVTEKGKDVELRCDPISGHTALYWYRQSLGQGLEFLIYFQGNSAPDKSGLPSDRFSAERTGGSVSTLTIQRTQQEDSAVYLCASSRQIQSYEQYFGPGTRLTVT.

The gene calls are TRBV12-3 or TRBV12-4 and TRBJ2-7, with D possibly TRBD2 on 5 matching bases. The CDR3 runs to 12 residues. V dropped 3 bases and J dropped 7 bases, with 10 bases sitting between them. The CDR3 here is CASSFGPGEQYF. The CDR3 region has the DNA TGTGCCAGCAGTTTCGGTCCGGGGGAGCAGTACTTC.

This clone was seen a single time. Written as DNA, the CDR3 is TGTGCCAGTACGAGGGCAGGGGGTTACTCTGGGGCCAACGTCCTGACTTTC. Residues: CASTRAGGYSGANVLTF. The V gene is TRBV19, the J gene TRBJ2-6; TRBD1 agrees at 7 bases. The CDR3 totals 17 residues. Looked up from germline, CDR1 is LNHDA and CDR2 is SQIVND (reference sequence). After removal of 7 bases from V and 0 bases from J, the junction contained 9 bases not matched to a gene.

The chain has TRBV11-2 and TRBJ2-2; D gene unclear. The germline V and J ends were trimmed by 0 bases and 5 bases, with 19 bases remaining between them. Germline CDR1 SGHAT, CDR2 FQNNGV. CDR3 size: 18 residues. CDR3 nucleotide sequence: TGTGCCAGCAGCTTAGAGGTCCACAGCTTGAAGGCTACCGGGGAGCTGTTTTTT. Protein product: CASSLEVHSLKATGELFF.

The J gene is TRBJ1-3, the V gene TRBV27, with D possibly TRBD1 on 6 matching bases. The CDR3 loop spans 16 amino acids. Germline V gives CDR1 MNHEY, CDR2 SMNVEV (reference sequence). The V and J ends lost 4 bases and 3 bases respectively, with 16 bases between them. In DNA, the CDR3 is TGTGCCAGCAGTTCGAATTACAGGGTTGTTGGAAACACCATATATTTT. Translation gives CASSSNYRVVGNTIYF.

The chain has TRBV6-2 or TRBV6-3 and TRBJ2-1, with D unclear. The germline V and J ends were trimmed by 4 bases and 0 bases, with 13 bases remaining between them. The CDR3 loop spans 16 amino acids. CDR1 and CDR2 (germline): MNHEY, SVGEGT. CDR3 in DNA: TGTGCCAGCAGTTTCCGAAGCGTTAGCTCCTACAATGAGCAGTTCTTC. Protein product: CASSFRSVSSYNEQFF.

CDR3 sequence: CASSSFPSDEQFF. Written as DNA, the CDR3 is TGTGCCAGCAGCTCCTTTCCTTCGGATGAGCAGTTCTTC. V is TRBV6-2 or TRBV6-3 and J is TRBJ2-1; D is uncertain. V lost 6 bases to trimming and J lost 8 bases, with 14 bases between them. This CDR3 has 13 amino acids. CDR1 is MNHEY, CDR2 SVGEGT, per germline.

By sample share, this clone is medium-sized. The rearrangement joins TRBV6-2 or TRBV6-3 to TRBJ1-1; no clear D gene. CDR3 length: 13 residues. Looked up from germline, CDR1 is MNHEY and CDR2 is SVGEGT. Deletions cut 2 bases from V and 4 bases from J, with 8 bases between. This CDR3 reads CASSYQESTEAFF. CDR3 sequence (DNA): TGTGCCAGCAGTTACCAGGAGAGCACTGAAGCTTTCTTT.

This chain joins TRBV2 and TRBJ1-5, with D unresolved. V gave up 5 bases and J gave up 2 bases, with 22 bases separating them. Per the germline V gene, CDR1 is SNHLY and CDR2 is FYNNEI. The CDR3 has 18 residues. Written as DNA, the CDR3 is TGTGCCAGCAGTACCAGATCGGCCCCCGGTCGGGGCAATCAGCCCCAGCATTTT. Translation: CASSTRSAPGRGNQPQHF.

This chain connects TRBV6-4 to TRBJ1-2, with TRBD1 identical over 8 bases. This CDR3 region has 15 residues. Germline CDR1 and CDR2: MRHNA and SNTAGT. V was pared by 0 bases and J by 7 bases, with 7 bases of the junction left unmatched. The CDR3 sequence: CASSDSPTGERGYTF. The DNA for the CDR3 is TGTGCCAGCAGTGACTCCCCGACAGGGGAGCGTGGCTACACCTTC.

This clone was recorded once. The chain's CDR3 is CASSQDLTSGSGEQYF. CDR3 nucleotides: TGTGCCAGCAGCCAAGATCTTACTAGCGGGAGTGGCGAGCAGTACTTC. The chain recombines TRBV3-1 (or the pseudogene TRBV3-2) with TRBJ2-7; 11 bases fit TRBD2. This CDR3 is built from 16 residues. The V gene's germline CDR1 is LGHDT and CDR2 YNNKEL (reference sequence). Trimming took 0 bases from V and 6 from J; bases not matched to a gene: 7.

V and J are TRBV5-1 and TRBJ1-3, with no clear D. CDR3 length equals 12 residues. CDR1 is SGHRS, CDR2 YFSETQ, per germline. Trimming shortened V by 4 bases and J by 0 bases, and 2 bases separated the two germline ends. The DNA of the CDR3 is TGCGCCAGCAGCAACTCTGGAAACACCATATATTTT. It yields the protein CASSNSGNTIYF.

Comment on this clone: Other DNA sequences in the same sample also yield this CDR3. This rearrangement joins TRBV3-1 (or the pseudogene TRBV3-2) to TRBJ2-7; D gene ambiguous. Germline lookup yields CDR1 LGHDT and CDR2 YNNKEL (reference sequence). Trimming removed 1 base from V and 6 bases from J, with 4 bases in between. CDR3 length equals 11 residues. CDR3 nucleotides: TGTGCCAGCAGCCAAGGAGGCGAGCAGTACTTC. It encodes CASSQGGEQYF.

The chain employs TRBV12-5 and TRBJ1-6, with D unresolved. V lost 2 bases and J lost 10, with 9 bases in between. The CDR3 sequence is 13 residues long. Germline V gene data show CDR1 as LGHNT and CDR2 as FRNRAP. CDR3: CASGLSLGSPLHF. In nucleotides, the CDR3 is TGTGCTAGTGGTTTGTCACTCGGCTCACCCCTCCACTTT.

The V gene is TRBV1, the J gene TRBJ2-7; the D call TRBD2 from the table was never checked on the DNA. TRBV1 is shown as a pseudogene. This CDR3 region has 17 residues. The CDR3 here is CTSSLPERGAGGPEQYF. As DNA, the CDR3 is TGCACCAGCAGCCTACCTGAGCGTGGAGCGGGAGGGCCGGAGCAGTACTTC.

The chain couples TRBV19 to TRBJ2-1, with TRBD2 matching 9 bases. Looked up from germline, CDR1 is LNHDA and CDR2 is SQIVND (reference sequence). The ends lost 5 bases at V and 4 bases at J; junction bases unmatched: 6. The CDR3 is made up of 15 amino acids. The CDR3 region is CASSVSGSGYNEQFF. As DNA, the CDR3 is TGTGCCAGTAGTGTTAGCGGGAGCGGATACAATGAGCAGTTCTTC. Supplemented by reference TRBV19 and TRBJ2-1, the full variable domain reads DGGITQSPKYLFRKEGQNVTLSCEQNLNHDAMYWYRQDPGQGLRLIYYSQIVNDFQKGDIAEGYSVSREKKESFPLTVTSAQKNPTAFYLCASSVSGSGYNEQFFGPGTRLTVL.

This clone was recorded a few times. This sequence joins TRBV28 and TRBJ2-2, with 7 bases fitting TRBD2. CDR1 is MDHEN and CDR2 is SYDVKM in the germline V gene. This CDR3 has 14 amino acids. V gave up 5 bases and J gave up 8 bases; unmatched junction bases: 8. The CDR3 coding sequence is TGTGCCAGCAGTCCTCCTACTAGCGCGGGGGAGCTGTTTTTT. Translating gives CASSPPTSAGELFF.

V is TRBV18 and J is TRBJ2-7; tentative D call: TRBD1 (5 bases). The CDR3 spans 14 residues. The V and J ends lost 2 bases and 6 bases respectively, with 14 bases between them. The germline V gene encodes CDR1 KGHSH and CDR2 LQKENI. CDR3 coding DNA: TGTGCCAGCTCACCAACCTTTAAAGACAGCGAGCAGTACTTC. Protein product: CASSPTFKDSEQYF.

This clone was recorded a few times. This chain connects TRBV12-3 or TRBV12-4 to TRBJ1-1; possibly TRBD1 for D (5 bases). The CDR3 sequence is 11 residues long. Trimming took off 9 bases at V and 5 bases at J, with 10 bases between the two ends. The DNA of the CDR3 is TGTGCCAGTAGGGGCGAGACTGAAGCTTTCTTT. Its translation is CASRGETEAFF.

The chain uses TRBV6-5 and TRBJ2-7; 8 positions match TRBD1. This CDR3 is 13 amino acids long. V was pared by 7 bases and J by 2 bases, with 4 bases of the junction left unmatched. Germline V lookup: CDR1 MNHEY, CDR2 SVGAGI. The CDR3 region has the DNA TGTGCCAGCAAAAGACAGGGGACCTACGAGCAGTACTTC. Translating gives CASKRQGTYEQYF.